This is a list of T cell receptor beta chains from one sample in a study of vaccination and CD4 T cells after COVID-19. A single record per CDR3 protein comes from TCRdb applying MiXCR to the PCR reads. The sample lists roughly 20,000 distinct CDR3 sequences; about 42% were seen once. For these TCRs, the target antigens are not known. This sample comprised CD4+ T cells from blood, cultured in vitro, obtained before SARS-CoV-2 vaccination. All receptors derive from a human donor who had recovered from COVID-19. The CDR3 runs from the conserved cysteine through the conserved F or W. Each record gives: J gene, V gene, D gene, clone size, CDR3 length, CDR3 DNA, CDR3 protein. A D gene is named only where the DNA matches it firmly. Clone size appears in some rows only: once, few, many, or a class for an expanded clone.

TRBJ2-5,TRBV11-3,NA,few,15,TGTGCCAGCAGCTTAGGGGGGCAGTTCGCGGAGACCCAGTACTTC,CASSLGGQFAETQYF
TRBJ1-1,TRBV5-1,NA,NA,14,TGCGCCAGCAGCTCGGACGGTATGAACACTGAAGCTTTCTTT,CASSSDGMNTEAFF
TRBJ1-5,TRBV6-2/TRBV6-3,NA,NA,16,TGTGCCAGCAGTTACAGTGCCAGGGGCAGCAATCAGCCCCAGCATTTT,CASSYSARGSNQPQHF
TRBJ2-5,TRBV12-3/TRBV12-4,NA,NA,13,TGTGCCAGCAGCTTGCTCGGGGGAGAGACCCAGTACTTC,CASSLLGGETQYF
TRBJ2-7,TRBV12-3/TRBV12-4,NA,NA,17,TGTGCCAGCAGTTTACGGTTAGACTTTACAACGGTCCACGAGCAGTACTTC,CASSLRLDFTTVHEQYF
TRBJ2-7,TRBV20-1,NA,NA,13,TGCAGCGCAAATCCCGGGGCAGGTTACGAGCAGTACTTC,CSANPGAGYEQYF
TRBJ2-7,TRBV20-1,NA,NA,13,TGCAGTGCTAGTCACGGTAGATCCTACGAGCAGTACTTC,CSASHGRSYEQYF
TRBJ2-3,TRBV7-9,NA,NA,11,TGTGCCAGCAGTTCAGCGGCAAAGCAGTATTTT,CASSSAAKQYF
TRBJ1-5,TRBV9,TRBD1,NA,15,TGTGCCAGCAGCGTAGACGGAGGGGGCTATCAGCCCCAGCATTTT,CASSVDGGGYQPQHF
TRBJ1-5,TRBV5-1,NA,once,13,TGCGCCAGCAGCTTGGATCCCAATCAGCCCCAGCATTTT,CASSLDPNQPQHF
TRBJ1-1,TRBV20-1,NA,medium-sized,14,TGCAGTGCTAGAGACAGGGTGAAGTCCACTGAAGCTTTCTTT,CSARDRVKSTEAFF
TRBJ1-1,TRBV5-5,TRBD1,once,14,TGTGCCAGCAGCCGCAGGACAGGGTACACTGAAGCTTTCTTT,CASSRRTGYTEAFF
TRBJ2-2,TRBV6-5,NA,NA,15,TGTGCCAGCAGTTTATGGGGCGCGAACACCGGGGAGCTGTTTTTT,CASSLWGANTGELFF
TRBJ1-2,TRBV6-5,NA,few,16,TGTGCCAGCAGTTCCAGTCAGGGAAGCTCGGGCTATGGCTACACCTTC,CASSSSQGSSGYGYTF
TRBJ1-6,TRBV5-4,NA,few,14,TGTGCCAGCAGCTTCACGGGGGATGGGTCACCCCTCCACTTT,CASSFTGDGSPLHF
TRBJ2-1,TRBV6-4,NA,large,15,TGTGCCAGCAGTTCTCAAGGGACACCCAACAATGAGCAGTTCTTC,CASSSQGTPNNEQFF
TRBJ2-7,TRBV15,TRBD2,NA,14,TGTGCCACCAGCAGACGGACTAGCGGGAGCGAGCAGTACTTC,CATSRRTSGSEQYF
TRBJ1-1,TRBV25-1,NA,NA,16,TGTGCCAGCAGTGAAGTCTCCCCCCTTACGAACACTGAAGCTTTCTTT,CASSEVSPLTNTEAFF
TRBJ1-5,TRBV6-2/TRBV6-3,TRBD1,NA,15,TGTGCCAGCACCCCTAGGACAGGGGTTGATCAGCCCCAGCATTTT,CASTPRTGVDQPQHF
TRBJ1-6,TRBV7-9,TRBD1,NA,15,TGTGCCAGCAGCCAAATGGGACAGGGGAATTCACCCCTCCACTTT,CASSQMGQGNSPLHF
TRBJ1-5,TRBV4-2,NA,NA,18,TGTGCCAGCAGCCAAACAGGGATTTCAGTGGTAAGCAATCAGCCCCAGCATTTT,CASSQTGISVVSNQPQHF
TRBJ2-3,TRBV7-3,TRBD2,NA,17,TGTGCCAGCAGCTCCGTTTTAGCGCGGGAGTCAGGGGATACGCAGTATTTT,CASSSVLARESGDTQYF
TRBJ2-5,TRBV7-9,NA,NA,15,TGTGCCAGCAGCTTAGAAGAAACAGGGCGCGAGACCCAGTACTTC,CASSLEETGRETQYF
TRBJ2-7,TRBV28,NA,once,12,TGTGCCAGCAGTTTTAGTTACTACGAGCAGTACTTC,CASSFSYYEQYF
TRBJ1-5,TRBV12-3/TRBV12-4,NA,NA,14,TGTGCCAGCAGTTTTCAGGGTAGCAATCAGCCCCAGCATTTT,CASSFQGSNQPQHF
TRBJ1-1,TRBV19,NA,few,13,TGTGCCAGTAGTTCCCCCTTGAACACTGAAGCTTTCTTT,CASSSPLNTEAFF
TRBJ1-1,TRBV7-3,TRBD1,few,14,TGTGCCAGCAGCCTGACAGGGGGAATGACTGAAGCTTTCTTT,CASSLTGGMTEAFF
TRBJ1-1,TRBV20-1,TRBD1,few,16,TGCAGTGCTAGGGGGACTGACAGGGCTTGGAACACTGAAGCTTTCTTT,CSARGTDRAWNTEAFF
TRBJ2-1,TRBV7-6,TRBD2,few,18,TGTGCCAGCAGCCTAAAAGGGCGGGAGGGCCCCTCAAGGAATGAGCAGTTCTTC,CASSLKGREGPSRNEQFF
TRBJ2-2,TRBV7-2,TRBD2,few,15,TGTGCCAGCAGCTTAGTAGCGGGAGGGCCCGGGGAGCTGTTTTTT,CASSLVAGGPGELFF
TRBJ2-3,TRBV20-1,TRBD2,NA,15,TGCAGTGCTAGGCCGTTACTAGCGGGAGCAAGTACGCAGTATTTT,CSARPLLAGASTQYF
TRBJ2-3,TRBV10-3,NA,NA,15,TGTGCCATCAGTGACGGCGGGGTTAGCACAGATACGCAGTATTTT,CAISDGGVSTDTQYF
TRBJ1-5,TRBV19,NA,few,14,TGTGCCAGTAGTATTAATAGTTGGAATCAGCCCCAGCATTTT,CASSINSWNQPQHF
TRBJ2-7,TRBV6-1,NA,NA,14,TGTGCCATCAGTGAGATGGAGTCCTCCTACGAGCAGTACTTC,CAISEMESSYEQYF
TRBJ1-6,TRBV4-1,NA,NA,18,TGCGCCAGCAGCCGAGAGAGGCTGGACGGAGCCTATAATTCACCCCTCCACTTT,CASSRERLDGAYNSPLHF
TRBJ1-4,TRBV2,TRBD1,NA,20,TGTGCCAGCAGTGAAAGGTTAATGGGAGGACAGGGGGCTAATTCCGGGAAACTGTTTTTT,CASSERLMGGQGANSGKLFF
TRBJ1-5,TRBV11-2,TRBD1,NA,15,TGTGCCAGCAGCTTTCAGGGGGCGAGCAATCAGCCCCAGCATTTT,CASSFQGASNQPQHF
TRBJ1-1,TRBV20-1,NA,NA,12,TGCAGTGCTAGAAACAGGGACACTGAAGCTTTCTTT,CSARNRDTEAFF
TRBJ1-2,TRBV6-1,NA,NA,13,TGTGCCAGCAGTGAATTTTCGAATACTGGCTACACCTTC,CASSEFSNTGYTF
TRBJ1-1,TRBV7-9,NA,NA,14,TGTGCCAGCAGCTTAGGCTTCGCGGACACTGAAGCTTTCTTT,CASSLGFADTEAFF
TRBJ2-7,TRBV11-2,TRBD2,NA,16,TGTGCCAGCAGCCAGACGGCTAGCGGGGTTTCCTACGAGCAGTACTTC,CASSQTASGVSYEQYF
TRBJ1-1,TRBV20-1,NA,NA,15,TGCAGTGCTAGAGTCCCCCGGGCGGGGAACACTGAAGCTTTCTTT,CSARVPRAGNTEAFF
TRBJ2-3,TRBV11-2,TRBD1,NA,15,TGTGCCAGCAGCTCCGGGACAGGCTACACAGATACGCAGTATTTT,CASSSGTGYTDTQYF
TRBJ1-2,TRBV20-1,NA,few,12,TGCAGTGCTAGCTTGGAAGCAAGGGGCTACACCTTC,CSASLEARGYTF
TRBJ1-5,TRBV20-1,NA,medium-sized,18,TGCAGTGCTAGTACGGACCCCTGGGCAGGGAGCTATCATCAGCCCCAGCATTTT,CSASTDPWAGSYHQPQHF
TRBJ2-7,TRBV10-3,TRBD1,NA,13,TGTGCCATCAAAGGGGGCCACTCCTACGAGCAGTACTTC,CAIKGGHSYEQYF
TRBJ2-5,TRBV7-9,NA,NA,12,TGTGCCAGCAGCTTTGACCAAGAGACCCAGTACTTC,CASSFDQETQYF
TRBJ2-7,TRBV2,NA,NA,15,TGTGCCAGCAGTGCCGGAGTCGGAGGCTCCTACGAGCAGTACTTC,CASSAGVGGSYEQYF
TRBJ1-5,TRBV10-3,NA,few,13,TGTGCCATCAGGGGAGGGCAGTATCAGCCCCAGCATTTT,CAIRGGQYQPQHF
TRBJ1-5,TRBV12-3/TRBV12-4,NA,NA,12,TGTGCCAGCAGCCGCCCCGGGATGCCCCAGCATTTT,CASSRPGMPQHF
TRBJ1-5,TRBV2,NA,NA,13,TGTGCCAGCAGTGAAGGGCTCTGGCAGCCCCAGCATTTT,CASSEGLWQPQHF
TRBJ2-2,TRBV20-1,NA,NA,13,TGCAGTGCTAGGGGTCCAGTCACCGGGGAGCTGTTTTTT,CSARGPVTGELFF
TRBJ1-5,TRBV5-4,TRBD1,few,14,TGTGCCAGCAGCTTACAGGGGAGCAATCAGCCCCAGCATTTT,CASSLQGSNQPQHF